This T cell receptor (beta chain) was identified in a study of cytomegalovirus exposure and HLA in healthy donors. Study-level information: An analysis done earlier identified about 100 million unique TCR beta sequences from about 179 million T cells. Falling in the Caucasian-associated ancestry cluster were 80% to 90% of some 400 genotyped donors.

Study-wide results and caveats: A missense DCLRE1C variant was associated with V- and J-gene trimming of TCR beta chains in a later analysis, and an independent cohort replicated the association. A later analysis showed TCR association rates differing by HLA locus, peaking at DRB1 and lowest at HLA-C.

Comment on this clone: The target antigen is unknown.

The primer mix had 60 Vbeta and 13 Jbeta primers. Assay used: immunoSEQ multiplex PCR; TCRdb lists only in-frame clones, some missing. Here the sample spans 100,000 to 150,000 clones, 60% to 85% being singletons. The CDR3 contains 13 residues. The V and J ends lost 2 bases and 4 bases respectively, with 7 bases between them. Germline V gene lookup returns CDR1 MDHEN and CDR2 SYDVKM. The chain joins TRBV28 to TRBJ2-3; D unclear. The clonotype originates from a young man in good health and CMV-seronegative. Sequenced input: PBMCs. CDR3 nucleotides: TGTGCCAGCAGTTTACAATGGCCAGATACGCAGTATTTT. The encoded protein is CASSLQWPDTQYF. The full variable domain, rest sourced from reference TRBV28 and TRBJ2-3, is DVKVTQSSRYLVKRTGEKVFLECVQDMDHENMFWYRQDPGLGLRLIYFSYDVKMKEKGDIPEGYSVSREKKERFSLILESASTNQTSMYLCASSLQWPDTQYFGPGTRLTVL.